In this sample, the clone carrying this T cell receptor beta chain turned up a few times. Antigen specificity is unknown. The CDR3 covers 12 residues. Deletions cut 6 bases from V and 5 bases from J, with 10 bases between. Germline CDR1 and CDR2: DFQATT and SNEGSKA (reference sequence). TCRdb reprocessed the RT-PCR reads via MiXCR and lists one record per CDR3 protein. This repertoire shows roughly 700,000 distinct CDR3 sequences, approximately 15% found once; its top ten account for roughly 6.4%. These data belong to a study of response to subunit inactivated influenza vaccine. Findings and caveats of the study: The authors offered the suggestion that each seasonal influenza vaccination recruits few new T cells.

The sequences come from PBMCs from blood, collected less than 15 days before vaccination. This chain links TRBV20-1 with TRBJ1-4; unclear D gene. This TCR derives from a man aged 50 to 60 who received an inactivated influenza vaccine. CDR3 nucleotide sequence: TGCAGTGCCCTGGGTAGAAATGAAAAACTGTTTTTT. Protein product: CSALGRNEKLFF.